Following are 26 T cell receptor beta chains from one sample sequenced in a study of blood T cell repertoires in COVID-19. TCRdb's table, derived via immunoSEQ multiplex PCR, lists solely in-frame clones and lacks some. The profile shows around 130,000 clones, roughly 80% of them singletons. Sequencing was carried out using peripheral blood. The receptor set was obtained from a woman aged 60 to 75 with acute or convalescent COVID-19.

There are a few counts of this clone. V is TRBV18 and J is TRBJ2-7, with 10 bases identical to TRBD2. V lost 2 bases to trimming and J lost 4 bases; unmatched junction nucleotides: 5. Germline assignment: CDR1 KGHSH and CDR2 LQKENI. This CDR3 is 15 amino acids long. The CDR3 DNA reads as TGTGCCAGCTCACCAATTACTAGCGGGGTGTACGAGCAGTACTTC. It is translated as CASSPITSGVYEQYF.

V is TRBV11-3 and J is TRBJ2-2, with a possible D match to TRBD1 (6 bases). Trimming pared 5 bases from V and 2 bases from J, leaving 18 bases between. Germline V gene sequence: CDR1 SGHNT, CDR2 YENEEA. The CDR3 totals 17 residues. CDR3: CASSLLPDRRNTGELFF. For the CDR3, the DNA is TGTGCCAGCAGCCTACTACCGGACAGAAGAAACACCGGGGAGCTGTTTTTT.

The chain uses TRBV9 and TRBJ2-2; D perhaps matches TRBD2 (6 bases). The V end lost 0 bases, the J end lost 7 bases, and 13 bases lay between the germline ends. Germline V CDR1 and CDR2: SGDLS, YYNGEE. CDR3 length equals 15 residues. CDR3: CASSVGLGWGGELFF. DNA of the CDR3: TGTGCCAGCAGCGTAGGACTAGGGTGGGGCGGGGAGCTGTTTTTT.

This rearrangement joins TRBV11-2 to TRBJ1-1; 8 bases match TRBD1. V gave up 5 bases and J gave up 4 bases; unmatched junction bases: 6. Germline loops: CDR1 SGHAT, CDR2 FQNNGV. This CDR3 spans 14 amino acids. The CDR3 loop reads CASSIRGLGTEAFF. In nucleotides, the CDR3 is TGTGCCAGCAGCATCAGGGGGCTAGGCACTGAAGCTTTCTTT.

J is TRBJ2-2 and V is TRBV2, with 8 positions matching TRBD1. The trim removed 6 bases at V and 0 bases at J, leaving 3 bases unmatched. There are 15 residues in the CDR3. CDR1 SNHLY and CDR2 FYNNEI come from the germline V gene. The CDR3 nucleotides are TGTGCCAGCAGCGGACAGGGCACGAACACCGGGGAGCTGTTTTTT. This gives the protein CASSGQGTNTGELFF.

A word on this clone: At one end, the junction sequence differs from germline, possibly due to a read error. Other DNA sequences in this specimen translate into the identical CDR3. The rearrangement links TRBV2 to TRBJ1-1, with 7 bases lining up with TRBD1. The CDR3 is 14 residues long. Germline V gives CDR1 SNHLY, CDR2 FYNNEI. In DNA form, the CDR3 reads TGCGCCAGCAGCCTCCGTGCAGGGGGCACTGAAGCTTTCTTT. Its protein is CASSLRAGGTEAFF.

The V and J genes are TRBV19 and TRBJ1-2; TRBD1 matches at 7 bases. The CDR3 runs 13 residues. Germline CDR1 and CDR2: LNHDA and SQIVND (reference sequence). V was pared by 4 bases and J by 8 bases, with 7 bases of the junction left unmatched. DNA for the CDR3: TGTGCCAGTAGTACCTTACAGGGGTACGGCTACACCTTC. Encoded protein: CASSTLQGYGYTF. The full variable domain, rest sourced from reference TRBV19 and TRBJ1-2, is DGGITQSPKYLFRKEGQNVTLSCEQNLNHDAMYWYRQDPGQGLRLIYYSQIVNDFQKGDIAEGYSVSREKKESFPLTVTSAQKNPTAFYLCASSTLQGYGYTFGSGTRLTVV.

The rearrangement links TRBV7-2 to TRBJ2-1; 9 bases line up with TRBD1. The CDR3 is 16 residues long. V shed 5 bases and J 5 bases; nucleotides not matched to a gene: 10. In germline, CDR1 is SGHTA, CDR2 FQGNSA. The CDR3 sequence is CASSKQQGALDNEQFF. The CDR3 nucleotides are TGTGCCAGCAGCAAACAACAGGGGGCGCTTGACAATGAGCAGTTCTTC.

The chain couples TRBV5-4 to TRBJ1-2, with D possibly TRBD1 on 6 matching bases. V dropped 4 bases and J dropped 8 bases, with 12 bases sitting between them. The CDR3 consists of 12 residues. CDR1 is SGHNT and CDR2 is YYREEE in the germline V gene (reference sequence). CDR3 residues: CASSVDSRGYTF. For the CDR3, the DNA is TGTGCCAGCAGCGTGGACAGCCGAGGCTACACCTTC.

This clone appeared once. The chain uses TRBV10-3 and TRBJ2-7; 10 bases line up with TRBD1. V gave up 6 bases and J gave up 7 bases; unmatched junction bases: 9. Germline-derived CDR1 and CDR2 are ENHRY and SYGVKD. The CDR3 extends over 14 amino acids. The CDR3 here is CAIREGQGLGEQYF. In DNA, the CDR3 is TGTGCCATCAGGGAGGGACAGGGGCTTGGGGAGCAGTACTTC.

V gene TRBV10-2 combines with J gene TRBJ1-1; possibly TRBD1 for D (5 bases). The length of the CDR3 is 16 residues. Germline loops: CDR1 WSHSY, CDR2 SAAADI. V was clipped by 2 bases and J by 1 base, with 14 bases between them. The CDR3 is CASSETGAEANTEAFF. The CDR3 nucleotides read TGCGCCAGCAGTGAGACTGGGGCAGAAGCGAACACTGAAGCTTTCTTT.

This clone came up once. The rearrangement joins TRBV30 to TRBJ1-2; the D gene is possibly TRBD1 (6 bases). Deletions cut 2 bases from V and 4 bases from J, with 14 bases between. CDR1 is GTSNPN and CDR2 is SVGIG in the germline V gene (reference sequence). This CDR3 is 14 amino acids long. CDR3 residues: CAWSSEQGAYGYTF. CDR3 DNA: TGTGCCTGGAGTAGTGAACAGGGCGCCTATGGCTACACCTTC.

The CDR3 sequence: CASSLNGAGELFF. CDR3 DNA: TGTGCCAGCAGCTTAAATGGGGCAGGGGAGCTGTTTTTT. This chain joins TRBV7-3 and TRBJ2-2, with a possible D match to TRBD1 (5 bases). Between the trimmed V and J ends, which lost 1 base and 8 bases, there was a span of 8 bases. The germline V gene encodes CDR1 SGHTA and CDR2 FQGTGA. CDR3 length equals 13 residues.

This chain joins TRBV5-1 and TRBJ1-2; TRBD1 might be the D (5 bases). CDR3 length equals 14 residues. Germline CDR1 is SGHRS and CDR2 is YFSETQ. The germline V and J ends were trimmed by 7 bases and 2 bases, with 15 bases remaining between them. CDR3 in amino acids: CASSGQTGNYGYTF. The CDR3 DNA reads as TGCGCCAGCTCCGGACAAACAGGAAACTATGGCTACACCTTC.

The chain carries TRBV6-2 or TRBV6-3 and TRBJ1-1, with TRBD1 matching 8 bases. Trimming removed 4 bases from V and 3 bases from J; junction bases left unmatched: 7. The CDR3 covers 15 residues. Germline V CDR1 and CDR2: MNHEY, SVGEGT. Here the CDR3 reads CASSSAGQGDTEAFF. The DNA of the CDR3 is TGTGCCAGCAGTTCGGCCGGACAGGGCGACACTGAAGCTTTCTTT.

This sequence joins TRBV6-6 and TRBJ1-2; the match to TRBD1 covers 7 bases. The germline gives CDR1 MNHNY, CDR2 SVGAGI (reference sequence). The CDR3 covers 14 residues. The trim removed 2 bases at V and 5 bases at J, leaving 5 bases unmatched. CDR3 amino acids: CASSYVDREYGYTF. The CDR3 coding sequence is TGTGCCAGCAGTTACGTCGACAGGGAATATGGCTACACCTTC.

V is TRBV20-1 and J is TRBJ2-5; D gene uncertain. CDR3 length: 10 amino acids. V lost 6 bases to trimming and J lost 5 bases, with 7 bases between them. Germline CDR1 reads DFQATT; CDR2 reads SNEGSKA (reference sequence). CDR3 loop: CSAGRETQYF. The CDR3 nucleotides are TGCAGTGCGGGCCGGGAGACCCAGTACTTC.

This chain joins TRBV5-4 and TRBJ1-2, with D possibly matching TRBD1 (6 bases). Germline CDR1 SGHNT, CDR2 YYREEE (reference sequence). The length of the CDR3 is 14 residues. V gave up 4 bases and J gave up 2 bases, with 12 bases separating them. The CDR3 region is CASSADRFNYGYTF. The CDR3 DNA follows: TGTGCCAGCAGCGCCGACAGGTTCAACTATGGCTACACCTTC.

The rearrangement links TRBV3-1 (or the pseudogene TRBV3-2) to TRBJ2-4; maybe TRBD1 (6 bases). The CDR3 loop spans 14 amino acids. CDR1 and CDR2 from the germline V gene are LGHDT and YNNKEL (reference sequence). V shed 5 bases and J shed 8 bases, with 16 bases lying between them. CDR3 region: CASSNNRDEDIQYF. The CDR3 DNA reads TGTGCCAGCAGCAATAACAGGGATGAAGACATTCAGTACTTC.

The V and J genes are TRBV9 and TRBJ2-3; 8 bases map to TRBD2. CDR1 and CDR2 (germline): SGDLS, YYNGEE. This CDR3 comprises 16 residues. The V segment lost 6 bases and the J segment 5 bases; nucleotides outside the gene matches: 14. The CDR3 DNA sequence: TGTGCCAGCACCTTGACGGGGGGGCCTTTCGTAGATACGCAGTATTTT. Its translation is CASTLTGGPFVDTQYF.

The CDR3 reads CASSQVQGDTEAFF. The CDR3, as DNA: TGTGCCAGCTCCCAGGTGCAGGGGGACACTGAAGCTTTCTTT. The genes are TRBV3-1 (or the pseudogene TRBV3-2) and TRBJ1-1; 7 positions match TRBD1. The CDR3 extends over 14 amino acids. Looked up from germline, CDR1 is LGHDT and CDR2 is YNNKEL (reference sequence). V lost 8 bases to trimming and J lost 3 bases; unmatched junction nucleotides: 9.

This chain links TRBV2 with TRBJ2-3, with 7 bases aligning to TRBD2. The CDR3 has 16 amino acids. Unmatched junction bases numbered 5, after V lost 2 bases and J lost 0 bases. Per the germline V gene, CDR1 is SNHLY and CDR2 is FYNNEI. The CDR3 nucleotides read TGTGCCAGCAGTGAAATATGGGGGGGGAGCACAGATACGCAGTATTTT. This encodes CASSEIWGGSTDTQYF.

The J gene is TRBJ1-2, the V gene TRBV24-1, with a tentative D call TRBD1 (5 bases). The CDR3 runs 18 residues. Germline CDR1 and CDR2: KGHDR and SFDVKD. V was shortened by 4 bases and J by 4 bases, with 24 bases between the two germline ends. DNA for the CDR3: TGTGCCACCAGTGACCCCGGGCAAGGGGCAGAATTAGGCTATGGCTACACCTTC. It translates to CATSDPGQGAELGYGYTF.

The V and J genes are TRBV30 and TRBJ1-5; possible D gene TRBD1, 5 bases. This CDR3 has 13 amino acids. Germline-derived CDR1 and CDR2 are GTSNPN and SVGIG (reference sequence). Trimming stripped 5 bases from V and 3 bases from J, with 11 bases between. The CDR3 here is CAWGGDFNQPQHF. Here the CDR3 DNA reads TGTGCCTGGGGGGGGGACTTCAATCAGCCCCAGCATTTT.

The J gene is TRBJ1-2, the V gene TRBV28; possible D gene TRBD1, 5 bases. Germline V CDR1 and CDR2: MDHEN, SYDVKM. This CDR3 region has 14 residues. Trimming took 5 bases from V and 3 from J, leaving 13 bases between them. CDR3: CASSLTTDYYGYTF. Here the CDR3 DNA reads TGTGCCAGCAGTCTTACGACAGACTACTATGGCTACACCTTC.

The V and J genes are TRBV3-1 (or the pseudogene TRBV3-2) and TRBJ1-2, with 10 positions matching TRBD1. The V gene's germline CDR1 is LGHDT and CDR2 YNNKEL (reference sequence). J was trimmed by 3 bases and V by 3 bases; bases with no gene match: 4. This CDR3 region has 15 residues. CDR3 sequence reads: CASSHLTGGDYGYTF. The CDR3 DNA reads as TGTGCCAGCAGCCATTTGACAGGGGGCGACTATGGCTACACCTTC.